This is a list of T cell receptor beta chains from one sample in a study of technical replicates of blood from a few donors. Assay: immunoSEQ multiplex PCR; the TCRdb copy retains only in-frame clones and omits some. In the table there are about 69,000 clones, around 90% of which are singletons. The sequenced sample consisted of PBMCs. The source of these receptors is a human donor in good health. Some clones in this sample may be carry-over from other donors' samples. Both conserved end residues are part of each CDR3. D genes are given only for firm matches. Clone size is shown for a subset of rows, as once, few, many or a class of expanded clone.

cdr3_aa: CASSDALRELGEQYF; cdr3_nt: TGTGCCAGCAGTGATGCTTTGCGGGAGCTGGGCGAGCAGTACTTC; clone_size: -; v_call: TRBV2; j_call: TRBJ2-7; d_call: TRBD2
cdr3_aa: CASSSGTKNTEAFF; cdr3_nt: TGTGCCAGCAGTTCCGGGACAAAGAACACTGAAGCTTTCTTT; clone_size: -; v_call: TRBV6-5; j_call: TRBJ1-1; d_call: -
cdr3_aa: CASSPVGLQENTEAFF; cdr3_nt: TGTGCCAGCTCACCAGTCGGGTTACAGGAGAACACTGAAGCTTTCTTT; clone_size: -; v_call: TRBV18; j_call: TRBJ1-1; d_call: -
cdr3_aa: CASSPHRETDTQYF; cdr3_nt: TGTGCCAGCAGCCCTCATCGTGAGACAGATACGCAGTATTTT; clone_size: -; v_call: TRBV7-2; j_call: TRBJ2-3; d_call: -
cdr3_aa: CAWSVTPYNEQFF; cdr3_nt: TGTGCCTGGAGTGTAACTCCCTACAATGAGCAGTTCTTC; clone_size: once; v_call: TRBV30; j_call: TRBJ2-1; d_call: -
cdr3_aa: CASSPSQGGREQYF; cdr3_nt: TGTGCCAGCTCCCCATCTCAGGGAGGAAGGGAGCAGTACTTC; clone_size: -; v_call: TRBV18; j_call: TRBJ2-7; d_call: -
cdr3_aa: CAWSVGDRDVTEAFF; cdr3_nt: TGTGCCTGGAGTGTAGGGGACAGGGATGTAACTGAAGCTTTCTTT; clone_size: -; v_call: TRBV30; j_call: TRBJ1-1; d_call: TRBD1
cdr3_aa: CASSREGNTIYF; cdr3_nt: TGTGCCAGCAGCCGGGAAGGAAACACCATATATTTT; clone_size: -; v_call: TRBV6-6; j_call: TRBJ1-3; d_call: -
cdr3_aa: CASSLGGSGIYSPLHF; cdr3_nt: TGTGCCAGCAGCTTAGGAGGTTCAGGGATTTATTCACCCCTCCACTTT; clone_size: few; v_call: TRBV11-2; j_call: TRBJ1-6; d_call: -
cdr3_aa: CASSYSGTGSNHEQFF; cdr3_nt: TGTGCCAGCAGTTACTCGGGGACAGGGAGCAACCATGAGCAGTTCTTC; clone_size: -; v_call: TRBV6-5; j_call: TRBJ2-1; d_call: TRBD1
cdr3_aa: CASSATWGRGSRQTGELFF; cdr3_nt: TGTGCCAGCAGCGCAACCTGGGGTCGCGGGAGCCGTCAAACCGGGGAGCTGTTTTTT; clone_size: -; v_call: TRBV5-8; j_call: TRBJ2-2; d_call: TRBD2
cdr3_aa: CASSKSGGRSANSPLHF; cdr3_nt: TGTGCCAGCAGCAAAAGCGGAGGAAGGTCGGCGAATTCACCCCTCCACTTT; clone_size: -; v_call: TRBV9; j_call: TRBJ1-6; d_call: -
cdr3_aa: CASSSQANGGNTIYF; cdr3_nt: TGTGCCAGCAGCTCACAGGCGAACGGCGGAAACACCATATATTTT; clone_size: -; v_call: TRBV13; j_call: TRBJ1-3; d_call: -
cdr3_aa: CASSQDWAGRLIETQYF; cdr3_nt: TGTGCCAGCAGCCAAGATTGGGCCGGGAGGTTGATTGAGACCCAGTACTTC; clone_size: -; v_call: TRBV4-2; j_call: TRBJ2-5; d_call: TRBD2
cdr3_aa: CAGGQGTNPNYGYTF; cdr3_nt: TGTGCCGGGGGACAGGGGACGAACCCGAACTATGGCTACACCTTC; clone_size: -; v_call: TRBV6-5; j_call: TRBJ1-2; d_call: TRBD1
cdr3_aa: CASSYGEDNEQFF; cdr3_nt: TGTGCCAGCAGTTACGGTGAGGACAATGAGCAGTTCTTC; clone_size: -; v_call: TRBV6-5; j_call: TRBJ2-1; d_call: -
cdr3_aa: CASSGDISYEQYF; cdr3_nt: TGCGCCAGCAGCGGGGACATCTCCTACGAGCAGTACTTC; clone_size: -; v_call: TRBV5-1; j_call: TRBJ2-7; d_call: -
cdr3_aa: CAWSRAGGPADTQYF; cdr3_nt: TGTGCCTGGAGTCGGGCGGGAGGGCCCGCAGATACGCAGTATTTT; clone_size: -; v_call: TRBV30; j_call: TRBJ2-3; d_call: TRBD2
cdr3_aa: CASSLNRGRNTEAFF; cdr3_nt: TGTGCCAGCAGCCTAAACAGGGGGCGGAACACTGAAGCTTTCTTT; clone_size: once; v_call: TRBV13; j_call: TRBJ1-1; d_call: TRBD1
cdr3_aa: CASSLTTGASGNTIYF; cdr3_nt: TGTGCCAGCAGCCTTACCACAGGGGCGTCTGGAAACACCATATATTTT; clone_size: -; v_call: TRBV16; j_call: TRBJ1-3; d_call: TRBD1
cdr3_aa: CASSQIQGEGSPLHF; cdr3_nt: TGCGCCAGCAGCCAGATACAGGGTGAAGGTTCACCCCTCCACTTT; clone_size: -; v_call: TRBV4-1; j_call: TRBJ1-6; d_call: -
cdr3_aa: CASSTRQGGYEKLFF; cdr3_nt: TGTGCCAGCAGTACGCGACAGGGCGGTTATGAAAAACTGTTTTTT; clone_size: -; v_call: TRBV6-5; j_call: TRBJ1-4; d_call: TRBD1
cdr3_aa: CATRTSGRQETQYF; cdr3_nt: TGCGCCACCCGGACTAGCGGGAGACAAGAGACCCAGTACTTC; clone_size: -; v_call: TRBV23-1; j_call: TRBJ2-5; d_call: TRBD2
cdr3_aa: CASSQHDRGTEAFF; cdr3_nt: TGCGCCAGCAGCCAGCATGACAGGGGCACTGAAGCTTTCTTT; clone_size: once; v_call: TRBV4-3; j_call: TRBJ1-1; d_call: TRBD1
cdr3_aa: CAWTNNFWRSVNTEAFF; cdr3_nt: TGTGCCTGGACCAATAACTTTTGGAGGTCGGTGAACACTGAAGCTTTCTTT; clone_size: -; v_call: TRBV30; j_call: TRBJ1-1; d_call: -
cdr3_aa: CASSVGGSLYNEQFF; cdr3_nt: TGTGCCAGCAGCGTAGGCGGGAGCCTATACAATGAGCAGTTCTTC; clone_size: -; v_call: TRBV9; j_call: TRBJ2-1; d_call: TRBD2
cdr3_aa: CASSLRGAYNSPLHF; cdr3_nt: TGTGCCAGCAGCCTCCGCGGCGCATATAATTCACCCCTCCACTTT; clone_size: -; v_call: TRBV5-6; j_call: TRBJ1-6; d_call: -
cdr3_aa: CATRRDGSLGGYGYTF; cdr3_nt: TGTGCCACCCGCCGGGACGGATCCCTAGGGGGATATGGCTACACCTTC; clone_size: few; v_call: TRBV15; j_call: TRBJ1-2; d_call: -
cdr3_aa: CASSLGAAGRGETQYF; cdr3_nt: TGTGCCAGCAGCTTAGGAGCCGCCGGGAGAGGAGAGACCCAGTACTTC; clone_size: -; v_call: TRBV7-9; j_call: TRBJ2-5; d_call: -
cdr3_aa: CASRRQGLETQYF; cdr3_nt: TGTGCCAGCAGGCGACAGGGGCTAGAGACCCAGTACTTC; clone_size: -; v_call: TRBV11-2; j_call: TRBJ2-5; d_call: TRBD1
cdr3_aa: CASSVSRGLGEKLFF; cdr3_nt: TGTGCCAGCAGCGTTTCAAGGGGGCTGGGGGAAAAACTGTTTTTT; clone_size: once; v_call: TRBV9; j_call: TRBJ1-4; d_call: TRBD1